The rows below give T cell receptor beta chains drawn from one sample of a study of a mutant IDH1 vaccine in newly diagnosed glioma. Their target antigens are unknown. Generated by immunoSEQ multiplex PCR, the TCRdb table keeps only in-frame clones and is missing some. There are tens of thousands of clones in the sample; roughly 77% occur only once, and around 5% lies in the top ten. Sequenced here: PBMCs, sampled from a glioma patient whose treatment included an IDH1 peptide vaccine. The receptors were sampled from a man between 40 and 49 years old with glioma. Both conserved end residues are part of each CDR3. D genes are given only for firm matches. Not every row has a clone size; where given, it reads once, few, many or a size class.

clone_size	v_call	d_call	j_call	cdr3_aa	cdr3_nt
NA	TRBV7-6	TRBD1	TRBJ2-5	CASSLAGQGGQYF	TGTGCCAGCAGCTTAGCGGGACAGGGGGGCCAGTACTTC
few	TRBV6-5	NA	TRBJ2-7	CASSTGMPGEQYF	TGTGCCAGCAGTACCGGGATGCCGGGGGAGCAGTACTTC
NA	TRBV7-2	NA	TRBJ2-3	CASSLGTDTQYF	TGTGCCAGCAGCCTCGGCACAGATACGCAGTATTTT
NA	TRBV5-4	TRBD1	TRBJ1-5	CASSRATGTGGASNQPQHF	TGTGCCAGCAGCCGAGCTACCGGGACAGGGGGCGCGAGCAATCAGCCCCAGCATTTT
NA	TRBV7-2	NA	TRBJ1-2	CASSSIRRPGDYGYTF	TGTGCCAGCAGCTCCATCCGCCGCCCAGGGGACTATGGCTACACCTTC
NA	TRBV15	NA	TRBJ1-3	CATSRDRLSGNTIYF	TGTGCCACCAGCAGAGACAGACTCTCTGGAAACACCATATATTTT
NA	TRBV19	NA	TRBJ1-1	CASSTKYREGTEAFF	TGTGCCAGTAGTACTAAATACAGGGAGGGCACTGAAGCTTTCTTT
NA	TRBV7-9	NA	TRBJ1-1	CASSFGGFEAFF	TGTGCCAGCAGCTTCGGGGGATTTGAAGCTTTCTTT
NA	TRBV18	TRBD1	TRBJ2-7	CASSLRVDRVEQYF	TGTGCCAGCTCACTGCGGGTGGACAGGGTAGAGCAGTACTTC
NA	TRBV30	NA	TRBJ1-3	CAWRAPGAGNTIYF	TGTGCCTGGAGAGCCCCGGGGGCTGGAAACACCATATATTTT
NA	TRBV11-2	TRBD2	TRBJ2-1	CASSGLAGVGEQFF	TGTGCCAGCAGTGGACTAGCGGGAGTCGGTGAGCAGTTCTTC
NA	TRBV2	NA	TRBJ2-2	CASPREGVTGELFF	TGTGCCAGCCCGCGAGAGGGGGTTACCGGGGAGCTGTTTTTT
NA	TRBV19	TRBD1	TRBJ1-5	CASSTGQSNQPQHF	TGTGCCAGTAGTACGGGACAGAGCAATCAGCCCCAGCATTTT
NA	TRBV6-6	NA	TRBJ2-1	CASSYSRGEQFF	TGTGCCAGCAGTTACTCCCGAGGGGAGCAGTTCTTC
NA	TRBV28	NA	TRBJ1-1	CASRLTFGGATEAFF	TGTGCCAGCAGATTAACCTTTGGGGGAGCCACTGAAGCTTTCTTT
NA	TRBV7-2	NA	TRBJ2-7	CASSFPNTYEQYF	TGTGCCAGCAGCTTCCCGAATACCTACGAGCAGTACTTC
NA	TRBV11-2	NA	TRBJ2-7	CASSLEGGSNYEQYF	TGTGCCAGCAGCTTAGAAGGCGGTAGTAACTACGAGCAGTACTTC
NA	TRBV29-1	TRBD1	TRBJ2-5	CSVAHLRQGETQYF	TGCAGCGTTGCCCACCTGAGACAGGGCGAGACCCAGTACTTC
NA	TRBV5-1	NA	TRBJ1-2	CASSPSGPPYGYTF	TGCGCCAGCAGCCCCTCGGGGCCTCCCTATGGCTACACCTTC
NA	TRBV6-5	NA	TRBJ2-7	CASSTATGYEQYF	TGTGCCAGCAGTACAGCGACGGGCTACGAGCAGTACTTC
NA	TRBV2	TRBD2	TRBJ2-7	CASRGGGALLYEQYF	TGTGCCAGCAGGGGCGGGGGGGCCCTATTATACGAGCAGTACTTC
NA	TRBV11-2	TRBD2	TRBJ2-5	CASSLDPLAGGVETQYF	TGTGCCAGCAGCTTAGACCCACTAGCGGGAGGGGTGGAGACCCAGTACTTC
NA	TRBV7-9	NA	TRBJ2-3	CASSLETVTDTQYF	TGTGCCAGCAGCTTAGAGACAGTCACAGATACGCAGTATTTT
NA	TRBV5-4	TRBD1	TRBJ2-5	CASSLGQQETQYF	TGTGCCAGCAGCCTGGGACAGCAAGAGACCCAGTACTTC